This passage covers 4 T cell receptor beta chains from one sample sequenced in a study of T cells in Graves' hyperthyroidism and ophthalmopathy. Amplified TCR beta CDR3 regions derived from RNA transcripts. HTBI primers drove first-round RT-PCR of the TCR CDR3. In TCRdb, the multiplex PCR reads were re-called with MiXCR into one record per CDR3 protein. The table records nearly 250,000 distinct CDR3 sequences, about 16% of them present only once. Sequencing was carried out using blood. The receptors here all came from a woman between 18 and 30 years old with Graves' ophthalmopathy.

Note on this clonotype: A much larger clone lies a single base off, so this may be a read error. The chain links TRBV2 to TRBJ2-1, with D uncertain. Germline values: CDR1 SNHLY, CDR2 FYNNEI. With 5 bases removed from V and 9 bases from J, the gap between germline ends came to 8 bases. The length of the CDR3 is 11 residues. The CDR3 bases are TGTGCCAGCAGTTGGATTAGTGAGCAGTTCTTC. Protein: CASSWISEQFF. Full variable domain (rest looked up from reference TRBV2 and TRBJ2-1): EPEVTQTPSHQVTQMGQEVILRCVPISNHLYFYWYRQILGQKVEFLVSFYNNEISEKSEIFDDQFSVERPDGSNFTLKIRSTKLEDSAMYFCASSWISEQFFGPGTRLTVL.

Ten or more counts support this clonotype. This rearrangement joins TRBV19 to TRBJ1-2, with a tentative D call TRBD1 (5 bases). Trimming took off 6 bases at V and 4 bases at J, with 18 bases between the two ends. Germline V gene sequence: CDR1 LNHDA, CDR2 SQIVND (reference sequence). The CDR3 covers 15 residues. CDR3 in DNA: TGTGCCAGTAGCCCGACAGACCGGGAGTCCTATGGCTACACCTTC. Translating gives CASSPTDRESYGYTF.

This clonotype was observed at least ten times. The chain combines TRBV14 with TRBJ1-1, with 7 bases that match TRBD1. The V gene's germline CDR1 is SGHDN and CDR2 FVKESK. The J segment lost 3 bases and the V segment lost 4 bases, leaving 8 bases of the junction unmatched. The CDR3 runs to 15 residues. The CDR3 protein is CASSLRGGGYTEAFF. CDR3 nucleotides: TGTGCCAGCAGCCTCAGGGGGGGCGGATACACTGAAGCTTTCTTT.

This clonotype appeared a few times. This chain connects TRBV12-3 or TRBV12-4 to TRBJ1-3, with D hard to call. The CDR3 loop spans 14 amino acids. Trimming left V 3 bases short and J 4 bases short, with 10 bases between. As DNA, the CDR3 is TGTGCCAGCAGTTTGAATAGGGCCGGAAACACCATATATTTT. Translation gives CASSLNRAGNTIYF.